This entry lists 18 T cell receptor beta chains sequenced from one sample in a study of blood T cell repertoires in COVID-19. Assay used: immunoSEQ multiplex PCR; TCRdb lists only in-frame clones, some missing. The sample records 260,000 or so clones, roughly 88% being singletons. Material for sequencing was PBMCs or T cells enriched from blood (not recorded which). The receptors come from a woman aged 35 to 49 with acute COVID-19.

A word on this clone: At one end the junction does not follow the germline gene, possibly because of a read error. The chain employs TRBV7-7 and TRBJ1-1; maybe TRBD1 (5 bases). The CDR3 contains 13 residues. In germline, CDR1 is SSHAT, CDR2 FNYEAQ (reference sequence). The CDR3 is CASSFDRDTEAFF. CDR3 coding DNA: TGTGCTAGCAGCTTCGACAGAGACACTGAAGCTTTCTTT.

The rearrangement joins TRBV27 to TRBJ1-4; the match to TRBD1 covers 11 bases. Germline V CDR1 and CDR2: MNHEY, SMNVEV (reference sequence). There are 16 residues in the CDR3. The junction had 11 bases not matched to a gene; V was cut back by 8 bases and J by 6 bases. The CDR3 coding sequence is TGTGCCAGCGGGCGGGACAGGGGGTTTCTCGATGAAAAACTGTTTTTT. This encodes CASGRDRGFLDEKLFF.

The chain is built from TRBV20-1 and TRBJ2-1; no clear D. This CDR3 has 11 residues. V was pared by 4 bases and J by 8 bases, with 9 bases between. Germline V gene sequence: CDR1 DFQATT, CDR2 SNEGSKA (reference sequence). Here the CDR3 DNA reads TGCAGTGCTACTCCCCCCCATGAGCAGTTCTTC. Its translation is CSATPPHEQFF.

The rearrangement links TRBV7-9 to TRBJ2-1; TRBD2 agrees at 12 bases. With V trimmed by 3 bases and J by 8 bases, 8 bases remained unmatched. The CDR3 runs to 16 residues. Germline V gene lookup returns CDR1 SEHNR and CDR2 FQNEAQ (reference sequence). The CDR3 DNA reads TGTGCCAGCAGCTTCCTACTAGCGGGAGGTGTTGATGAGCAGTTCTTC. Translation: CASSFLLAGGVDEQFF.

The chain is built from TRBV6-2 or TRBV6-3 and TRBJ2-5; tentative D call: TRBD1 (5 bases). Germline CDR1 is MNHEY and CDR2 is SVGEGT. There are 16 residues in the CDR3. V dropped 0 bases and J dropped 5 bases, with 16 bases sitting between them. The CDR3 DNA follows: TGTGCCAGCAGTTACTCTTCCAGGGAAGGTTCGGAGACCCAGTACTTC. Translated: CASSYSSREGSETQYF.

In the case of this clone: Distinct nucleotide sequences in the sample also encode this CDR3. V usage is TRBV19 and J usage is TRBJ1-5; 9 nucleotides align to TRBD1. Germline loops: CDR1 LNHDA, CDR2 SQIVND (reference sequence). Losses at the gene ends were 6 bases for V and 4 bases for J; bases not matched to a gene: 4. The CDR3 is 14 residues long. CDR3 loop: CASSTTGGNQPQHF. CDR3 DNA: TGTGCCAGTAGCACGACAGGGGGGAATCAGCCCCAGCATTTT.

The J gene is TRBJ1-1, the V gene TRBV3-1 (or the pseudogene TRBV3-2), with a possible D match to TRBD1 (6 bases). The CDR3 covers 13 residues. V was trimmed by 5 bases and J by 5 bases, leaving 12 bases between them. Germline assignment: CDR1 LGHDT and CDR2 YNNKEL (reference sequence). CDR3 coding DNA: TGTGCCAGCAGCAACACAGGGTGGACTGAAGCTTTCTTT. Its translation: CASSNTGWTEAFF.

Only one count was recorded for this clone. The chain uses TRBV21-1 and TRBJ1-2; TRBD1, the D gene given by the table, was not confirmed from the DNA. TRBV21-1 is a recognized pseudogene. This CDR3 is 17 amino acids long. The DNA of the CDR3 is TGTGCCAGCAGCAAGGTAGGGGCAACCACCCCTAACTATGGCTACACCTTC. Translating it yields CASSKVGATTPNYGYTF.

This clone occurred a few times. The genes are TRBV9 and TRBJ2-5, with 9 bases fitting TRBD1. The CDR3 has 15 amino acids. Germline V gene data show CDR1 as SGDLS and CDR2 as YYNGEE. V lost 0 bases and J lost 8; bases outside the gene matches: 8. As DNA, the CDR3 is TGTGCCAGCAGCGTAGAACAGGGGGCGGGGGCAACCCAGTACTTC. Its protein is CASSVEQGAGATQYF.

The chain links TRBV5-6 to TRBJ1-6; 7 bases match TRBD1. Germline assignment: CDR1 SGHDT and CDR2 YYEEEE. V dropped 4 bases and J dropped 9; count of bases not matched to a gene: 10. This CDR3 comprises 15 residues. CDR3 residues: CASSGRRTGSSPLHF. The CDR3 DNA is TGTGCCAGCAGCGGGCGACGGACAGGAAGTTCACCCCTCCACTTT.

J is TRBJ1-5 and V is TRBV6-5, with D possibly matching TRBD1 (5 bases). Trimming took off 6 bases at V and 7 bases at J, with 19 bases between the two ends. The germline gives CDR1 MNHEY, CDR2 SVGAGI. The CDR3 runs 15 residues. The CDR3, as DNA: TGTGCCAGCAGGGATTACCTGGCAGGGATACAGCCCCAGCATTTT. Its protein is CASRDYLAGIQPQHF.

V is TRBV7-8 and J is TRBJ2-5, with a weak D call TRBD2 (5 bases). V dropped 5 bases and J dropped 4 bases, with 17 bases sitting between them. Germline V gene lookup returns CDR1 SGHVS and CDR2 FQNEAQ. The CDR3 has 15 amino acids. CDR3 in amino acids: CASSRVVAGRETQYF. CDR3 nucleotides: TGTGCCAGCAGCCGGGTCGTTGCGGGTCGAGAGACCCAGTACTTC.

The V and J genes are TRBV7-3 and TRBJ1-4; 7 bases agree with TRBD1. Germline V gene data show CDR1 as SGHTA and CDR2 as FQGTGA. CDR3 length: 14 residues. The V gene end was trimmed by 5 bases and the J gene end by 3 bases; junction bases not matched to a gene: 3. This chain's CDR3 is CASSPGGSNEKLFF. CDR3 DNA sequence: TGTGCCAGCAGCCCAGGGGGGTCTAATGAAAAACTGTTTTTT. Full variable domain (rest looked up from reference TRBV7-3 and TRBJ1-4): GAGVSQTPSNKVTEKGKYVELRCDPISGHTALYWYRQSLGQGPEFLIYFQGTGAADDSGLPNDRFFAVRPEGSVSTLKIQRTERGDSAVYLCASSPGGSNEKLFFGSGTQLSVL.

The chain recombines TRBV7-9 with TRBJ2-7; 11 bases fit TRBD2. The J segment lost 1 base and the V segment lost 1 base, leaving 3 bases of the junction unmatched. CDR1 SEHNR and CDR2 FQNEAQ come from the germline V gene (reference sequence). The CDR3 sequence is 16 residues long. The CDR3 protein is CASSLGLAGGSYEQYF. As DNA, the CDR3 is TGTGCCAGCAGCTTAGGGCTAGCGGGAGGTTCCTACGAGCAGTACTTC.

V is TRBV19 and J is TRBJ2-5; 10 nucleotides align to TRBD2. The CDR3 contains 16 residues. Trimming at V came to 2 bases and at J to 1 base, leaving 4 bases not matched to a gene. CDR1 is LNHDA and CDR2 is SQIVND in the germline V gene (reference sequence). The CDR3 coding sequence is TGTGCCAGTAGTATAACTAGCGGGGCCCTCCAAGAGACCCAGTACTTC. Protein sequence: CASSITSGALQETQYF.

The chain joins TRBV12-5 to TRBJ2-1, with D tentatively TRBD2 (6 bases). Germline V gives CDR1 LGHNT, CDR2 FRNRAP. V dropped 2 bases and J dropped 1 base, with 27 bases sitting between them. The CDR3 has 21 amino acids. The CDR3 protein is CASGLLEDGKGLRGSYNEQFF. The CDR3 bases are TGTGCTAGTGGTTTGTTAGAAGACGGAAAAGGACTAAGGGGTTCCTACAATGAGCAGTTCTTC.

CDR3 nucleotides: TGTGCCAGTAGTTCGGGGACTAGCGGGAGTCTCTACGAGCAGTACTTC. This codes for CASSSGTSGSLYEQYF. V gene TRBV19 combines with J gene TRBJ2-7; 14 bases align to TRBD2. This CDR3 spans 16 amino acids. CDR1 is LNHDA and CDR2 is SQIVND in the germline V gene (reference sequence). Unmatched junction bases numbered 6, after V lost 5 bases and J lost 3 bases.

The chain carries TRBV5-1 and TRBJ2-1; 12 bases are shared with TRBD2. Germline CDR1 is SGHRS and CDR2 is YFSETQ. The CDR3 loop spans 16 amino acids. The V and J ends lost 4 bases and 6 bases, in that order; junction bases with no gene match: 8. CDR3 sequence (DNA): TGCGCCAGCAGCGTGATCGGACTAGCGGGAACCAATGAGCAGTTCTTC. Protein product: CASSVIGLAGTNEQFF.